A selection of T cell receptor beta chains follows, all from one sample in a study of blood T cell repertoires in COVID-19. Using immunoSEQ multiplex PCR, the repertoire was profiled, and TCRdb retains in-frame clones only, with some absent. The data show around 75,000 clones, more than 75% seen once. Sequenced sample: peripheral blood. Every receptor here comes from a human donor in a cohort sampled during active COVID-19. Each CDR3 is given with its conserved first and last residue. A D gene is named only where the DNA matches it firmly. Size tells how often a clone was seen (once, few, many) or the class of an expanded clone, and some rows leave it out.

>.|.|TRBJ2-1|TRBV4-3
TGCGCCAGCAGCCAAGATCGGACACTGGGGAAGCACGAGCAGTTCTTC
CASSQDRTLGKHEQFF
>.|.|TRBJ2-7|TRBV7-2
TGTGCCAGCCGCCTCCCCGGACAGTTGGGCTCCGAGCAGTACTTC
CASRLPGQLGSEQYF
>.|.|TRBJ2-1|TRBV28
TGTGCCAGCAGACAGGGGGGGTTAGGCAATGAGCAGTTCTTC
CASRQGGLGNEQFF
>.|TRBD1|TRBJ2-7|TRBV6-5
TGTGCCAGCAGTTACTCGACAGGGGTAAACTACGAGCAGTACTTC
CASSYSTGVNYEQYF
>.|TRBD2|TRBJ2-5|TRBV18
TGTGCCAGCTCACCAATTCGGACTAGCGGGAGCCGCCAAGAGACCCAGTACTTC
CASSPIRTSGSRQETQYF
>.|.|TRBJ1-2|TRBV27
TGTGCCAGCGGATTGACAGGCGGCGGCTACACCTTC
CASGLTGGGYTF
>.|TRBD2|TRBJ2-7|TRBV6-5
TGTGCCAGCAGCCCCGGGGGGGCCTGGGATGAGCAGTACTTC
CASSPGGAWDEQYF
>.|TRBD1|TRBJ2-3|TRBV9
TGTGCCAGCAGCGTACGACAGGGCGCAGATACGCAGTATTTT
CASSVRQGADTQYF
>.|.|TRBJ1-1|TRBV5-4
TGTGCCAGCAGCGTCGACAGGACCCCTGAAGCTTTCTTT
CASSVDRTPEAFF
>.|TRBD1|TRBJ2-3|TRBV5-6
TGTGCCAGCAGCTTGGGGGGGACAGGGATCGCAGATACGCAGTATTTT
CASSLGGTGIADTQYF
>.|TRBD1|TRBJ1-5|TRBV27
TGTGCCAGCAGTCCCCGGGAGGGGGCTCAGCCCCAGCATTTT
CASSPREGAQPQHF
>few|TRBD1|TRBJ1-2|TRBV5-6
TGTGCCAGCAGCCCCGGACAGGGCGGCCGGGGCGGCTACACCTTC
CASSPGQGGRGGYTF
>.|.|TRBJ1-2|TRBV5-4
TGTGCCAGCAGCTTGTCGACAGATAACTATGGCTACACCTTC
CASSLSTDNYGYTF
>.|TRBD1|TRBJ2-2|TRBV6-2/TRBV6-3
TGTGCCAGCAGTTACTCCGGGACAGGGGGCTCGGGCACCGGGGAGCTGTTTTTT
CASSYSGTGGSGTGELFF
>.|TRBD1|TRBJ1-4|TRBV28
TGTGCCAGCAGTTTCGGGACAGGGGGCAGGCGTGGTGAAAAACTGTTTTTT
CASSFGTGGRRGEKLFF
>.|.|TRBJ2-3|TRBV24-1
TGTGCCACCAGTGGGCCGGGAGCTCCCACAGATACGCAGTATTTT
CATSGPGAPTDTQYF
>.|TRBD2|TRBJ2-7|TRBV6-5
TGTGCCAGCCATACTAGCGGGGTTTCCTACGAGCAGTACTTC
CASHTSGVSYEQYF
>.|.|TRBJ1-4|TRBV2
TGTGCCAGTGGGGGGGCAACTAATGAAAAACTGTTTTTT
CASGGATNEKLFF
>.|TRBD2|TRBJ2-5|TRBV30
TGTGCCTGGAGTGGGGACGGGGGGAGAGAGACCCAGTACTTC
CAWSGDGGRETQYF
>.|TRBD2|TRBJ2-2|TRBV27
TGTGCCAGCAGTTTATTCGGGGGGTTTAACACCGGGGAGCTGTTTTTT
CASSLFGGFNTGELFF
>.|.|TRBJ2-3|TRBV3-1/TRBV3-2
TGTGCCACATCGACTAGTTTCACAGATACGCAGTATTTT
CATSTSFTDTQYF
>.|TRBD2|TRBJ2-5|TRBV10-2
TGCGCCAGCAGGGGGACTAGCCAAGAGACCCAGTACTTC
CASRGTSQETQYF
>.|TRBD1|TRBJ2-7|TRBV5-1
TGCGCCAGCTCCCAAACAGGGGGGTACTACGAGCAGTACTTC
CASSQTGGYYEQYF
>.|TRBD1|TRBJ2-7|TRBV5-1
TGCGCCAGCAGCTTGGCCGAGACAGGGTCCTACGAGCAGTACTTC
CASSLAETGSYEQYF